This TCR beta chain appears in the sequencing data of a study of CD8+ T cells in alopecia areata. This clone showed up just a few times. Its specificity is not known. Unmatched junction bases numbered 6, after V lost 7 bases and J lost 1 base. The length of the CDR3 is 14 residues. CDR1 is MNHEY and CDR2 is SVGAGI in the germline V gene. Treatment noted: oral pan-JAK inhibitor, 5-10 mg twice daily. Extracted from the samples, RNA was reverse transcribed into cDNA to serve as the sequencing template. The table came from immunoSEQ multiplex PCR; TCRdb's copy has only in-frame clones and leaves some out. This sample has roughly 220,000 clones, with approximately 65% found just once. Study outcomes and limitations: Lesional scalp, especially alopecia totalis/universalis, showed higher clonality than normal scalp.

This clonotype was obtained from a human donor with alopecia areata. Sequencing used CD4+ T cells sorted from blood, obtained at approximately week 42, from a patient treated with tofacitinib. The V gene is TRBV6-5, the J gene TRBJ1-1; 7 nucleotides match TRBD1. CDR3 nucleotide sequence: TGTGCCAGCACCAAACAGGGGTCGAACACTGAAGCTTTCTTT. This translates into CASTKQGSNTEAFF.